Listed here is a single TCR beta chain. The entry originates in a study of blood T cell repertoires in COVID-19. The table came from immunoSEQ multiplex PCR; TCRdb's copy has only in-frame clones and leaves some out. Of about 360,000 clones listed, more than 70% are singletons. Sequencing was performed on PBMCs or T cells enriched from blood (not recorded which). The clonotype originates from a man aged 25-40 years who had recovered from COVID-19.

CDR3 sequence (DNA): TGCGCCAGCAGCAAGAGCGGGGGGCTGGGAGAGACCCAGTACTTC. Translation: CASSKSGGLGETQYF. The chain is built from TRBV5-1 and TRBJ2-5; 9 nucleotides match TRBD2. Trimming took 4 bases from V and 4 from J; bases not matched to a gene: 8. The CDR3 is 15 amino acids. The germline V gene has CDR1 SGHRS and CDR2 YFSETQ. Full variable domain (outside the CDR3, taken from reference TRBV5-1 and TRBJ2-5): KAGVTQTPRYLIKTRGQQVTLSCSPISGHRSVSWYQQTPGQGLQFLFEYFSETQRNKGNFPGRFSGRQFSNSRSEMNVSTLELGDSALYLCASSKSGGLGETQYFGPGTRLLVL.